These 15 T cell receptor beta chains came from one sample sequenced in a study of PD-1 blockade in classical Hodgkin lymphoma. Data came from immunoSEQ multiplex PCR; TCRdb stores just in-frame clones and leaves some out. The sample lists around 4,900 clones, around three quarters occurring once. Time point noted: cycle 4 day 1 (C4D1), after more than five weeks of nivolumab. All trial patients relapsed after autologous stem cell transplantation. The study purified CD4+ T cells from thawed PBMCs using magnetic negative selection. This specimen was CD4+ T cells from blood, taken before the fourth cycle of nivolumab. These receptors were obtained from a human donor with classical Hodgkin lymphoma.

CDR3 DNA sequence: TGTGCCAGCAGTGGACAGGTCCGAGGGGATTCACCCCTCCACTTT. Translation gives CASSGQVRGDSPLHF. This sequence joins TRBV2 and TRBJ1-6, with a tentative D call TRBD1 (6 bases). Germline V gene lookup returns CDR1 SNHLY and CDR2 FYNNEI. This CDR3 has 15 amino acids. Trimming removed 4 bases at V and 8 bases at J, with 15 bases between. Combining the CDR3 with reference TRBV2 and TRBJ1-6 gives the whole variable domain EPEVTQTPSHQVTQMGQEVILRCVPISNHLYFYWYRQILGQKVEFLVSFYNNEISEKSEIFDDQFSVERPDGSNFTLKIRSTKLEDSAMYFCASSGQVRGDSPLHFGNGTRLTVT.

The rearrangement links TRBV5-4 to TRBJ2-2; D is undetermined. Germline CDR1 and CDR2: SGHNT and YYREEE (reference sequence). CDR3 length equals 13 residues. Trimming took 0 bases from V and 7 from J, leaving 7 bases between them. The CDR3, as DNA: TGTGCCAGCAGCTTGGGGGTGAGCGGGGAGCTGTTTTTT. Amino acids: CASSLGVSGELFF. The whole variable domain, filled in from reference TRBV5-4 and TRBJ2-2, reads ETGVTQSPTHLIKTRGQQVTLRCSSQSGHNTVSWYQQALGQGPQFIFQYYREEENGRGNFPPRFSGLQFPNYSSELNVNALELDDSALYLCASSLGVSGELFFGEGSRLTVL.

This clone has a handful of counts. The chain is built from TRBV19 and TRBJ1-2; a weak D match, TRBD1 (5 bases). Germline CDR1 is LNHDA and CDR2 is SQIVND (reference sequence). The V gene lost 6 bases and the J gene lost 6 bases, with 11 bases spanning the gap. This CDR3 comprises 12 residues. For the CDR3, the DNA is TGTGCCAGTAGCCCAGTGGGGGATGGCTACACCTTC. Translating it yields CASSPVGDGYTF.

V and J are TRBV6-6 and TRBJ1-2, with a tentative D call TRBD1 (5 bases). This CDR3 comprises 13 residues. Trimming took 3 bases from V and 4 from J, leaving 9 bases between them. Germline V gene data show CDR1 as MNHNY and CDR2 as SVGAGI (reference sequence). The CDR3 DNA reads TGTGCCAGCAGTTATGGGGGTACCTATGGCTACACCTTC. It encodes CASSYGGTYGYTF.

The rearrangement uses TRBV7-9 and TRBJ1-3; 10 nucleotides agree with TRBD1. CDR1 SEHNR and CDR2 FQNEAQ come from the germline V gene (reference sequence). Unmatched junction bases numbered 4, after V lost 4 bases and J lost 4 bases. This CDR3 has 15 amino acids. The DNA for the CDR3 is TGTGCCAGCAGCTCCGGGACAGGGGCAGGAAACACCATATATTTT. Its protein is CASSSGTGAGNTIYF.

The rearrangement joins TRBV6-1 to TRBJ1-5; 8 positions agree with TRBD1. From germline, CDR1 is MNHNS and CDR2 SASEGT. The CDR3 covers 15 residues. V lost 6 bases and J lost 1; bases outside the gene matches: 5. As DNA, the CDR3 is TGTGCCAGCAGACCTGGACAGGGCAGCAATCAGCCCCAGCATTTT. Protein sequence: CASRPGQGSNQPQHF.

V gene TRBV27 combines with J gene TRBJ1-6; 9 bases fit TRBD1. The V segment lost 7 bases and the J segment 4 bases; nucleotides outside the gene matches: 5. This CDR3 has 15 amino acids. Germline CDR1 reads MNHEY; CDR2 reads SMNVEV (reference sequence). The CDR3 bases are TGTGCCAGCAAAGACAGGGGGGATTATAATTCACCCCTCCACTTT. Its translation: CASKDRGDYNSPLHF.

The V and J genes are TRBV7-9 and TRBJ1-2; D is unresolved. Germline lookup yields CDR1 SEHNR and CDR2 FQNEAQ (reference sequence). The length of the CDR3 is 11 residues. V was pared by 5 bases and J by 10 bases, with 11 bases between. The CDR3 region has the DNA TGTGCCAGCAGCCTCCCCGGGGTCTACACCTTC. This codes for CASSLPGVYTF.

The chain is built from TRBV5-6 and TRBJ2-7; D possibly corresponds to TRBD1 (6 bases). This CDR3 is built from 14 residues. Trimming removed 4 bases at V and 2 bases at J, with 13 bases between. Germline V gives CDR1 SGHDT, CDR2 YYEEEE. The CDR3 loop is CASSPTGNTYEQYF. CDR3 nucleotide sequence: TGTGCCAGCAGCCCTACAGGGAACACCTACGAGCAGTACTTC.

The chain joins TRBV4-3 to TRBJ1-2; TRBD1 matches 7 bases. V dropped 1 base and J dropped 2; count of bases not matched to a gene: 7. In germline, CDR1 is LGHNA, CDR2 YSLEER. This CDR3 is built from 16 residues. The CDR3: CASSQADDRVNYGYTF. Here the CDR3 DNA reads TGCGCCAGCAGCCAAGCGGACGACAGGGTCAACTATGGCTACACCTTC.

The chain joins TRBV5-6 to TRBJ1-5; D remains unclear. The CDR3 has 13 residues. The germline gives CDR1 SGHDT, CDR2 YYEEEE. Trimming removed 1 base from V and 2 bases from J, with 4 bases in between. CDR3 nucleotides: TGTGCCAGCAGCTTGTACGGCAATCAGCCCCAGCATTTT. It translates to CASSLYGNQPQHF.

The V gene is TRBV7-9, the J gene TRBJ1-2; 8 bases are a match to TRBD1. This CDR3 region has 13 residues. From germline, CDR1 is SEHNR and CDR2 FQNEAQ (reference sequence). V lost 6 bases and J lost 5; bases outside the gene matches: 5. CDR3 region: CASSSDRGYGYTF. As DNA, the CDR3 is TGTGCCAGCAGTTCTGACAGGGGTTATGGCTACACCTTC.

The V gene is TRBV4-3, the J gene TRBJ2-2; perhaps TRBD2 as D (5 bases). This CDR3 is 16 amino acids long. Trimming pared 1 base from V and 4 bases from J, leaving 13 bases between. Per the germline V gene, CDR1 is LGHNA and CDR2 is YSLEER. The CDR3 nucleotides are TGCGCCAGCAGCCAAGGAGGGTTAAGCCTCACCGGGGAGCTGTTTTTT. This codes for CASSQGGLSLTGELFF.

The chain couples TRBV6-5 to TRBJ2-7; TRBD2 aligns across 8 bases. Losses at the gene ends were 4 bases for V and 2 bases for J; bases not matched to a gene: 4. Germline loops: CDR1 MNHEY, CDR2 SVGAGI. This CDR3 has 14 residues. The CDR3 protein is CASSSGGGTYEQYF. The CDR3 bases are TGTGCCAGCAGTTCCGGGGGGGGCACCTACGAGCAGTACTTC.

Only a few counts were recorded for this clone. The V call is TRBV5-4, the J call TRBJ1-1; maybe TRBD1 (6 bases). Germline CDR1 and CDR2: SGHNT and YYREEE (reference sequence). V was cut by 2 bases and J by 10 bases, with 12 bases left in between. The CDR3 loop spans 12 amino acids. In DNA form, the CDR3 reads TGTGCCAGCAGCTTTACAGGGAACGTAGCTTTCTTT. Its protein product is CASSFTGNVAFF.